Sequencing of this TCR beta chain was carried out in a study of cytomegalovirus exposure and HLA in healthy donors. The CDR3 consists of 13 residues. CDR1 is SGHTA and CDR2 is FQGNSA in the germline V gene. V was trimmed by 5 bases and J by 4 bases, leaving 9 bases between them. 13 Jbeta primers and 60 Vbeta primers were used for the PCR. Method: immunoSEQ multiplex PCR; TCRdb's copy keeps in-frame clones and lacks some. The table has about 93,000 clones, around 77% seen once. This rearrangement joins TRBV7-2 to TRBJ2-1; D is unresolved. Sequenced: PBMCs. The receptor's source is a man aged 25-45 years in good health and CMV-seronegative. The CDR3 DNA sequence: TGTGCCAGCAGCCCGGTAGATTACAATGAGCAGTTCTTC. This encodes CASSPVDYNEQFF.